The 30 T cell receptor beta chains given below trace back to one sample, sequenced in a study of T cells after yellow fever vaccination. Using its own MiXCR run on the 5' RACE reads, TCRdb lists one record per CDR3 protein. The table lists hundreds of thousands of distinct CDR3 sequences, roughly an eighth of them singletons. This sample comprised PBMCs, obtained on the day of the yellow fever booster vaccination. These receptors originate from a man younger than 45 who received the YFV17D yellow fever vaccine.

The chain's CDR3 is CASSHRGPNSFDTEAFF. In DNA form, the CDR3 reads TGTGCCAGCAGCCACAGGGGTCCTAACTCGTTTGACACTGAAGCTTTCTTT. This chain joins TRBV7-2 and TRBJ1-1; 7 bases match TRBD1. With V trimmed by 5 bases and J by 3 bases, 15 bases remained unmatched. Germline assignment: CDR1 SGHTA and CDR2 FQGNSA. CDR3 size: 17 residues.

This clonotype was recorded a few times. The V and J genes are TRBV13 and TRBJ1-1; D unclear. The ends were cut back, 6 bases at V and 8 bases at J, with 10 bases in the middle. The germline gives CDR1 PRHDT, CDR2 FYEKMQ (reference sequence). This CDR3 spans 11 amino acids. This chain's CDR3 is CASRRRAEAFF. CDR3 sequence (DNA): TGTGCCAGCAGACGTAGGGCAGAAGCTTTCTTT.

This chain connects TRBV3-1 to TRBJ2-2, with a possible D match to TRBD2 (7 bases). Trimming stripped 0 bases from V and 7 bases from J, with 18 bases between. The CDR3 covers 17 residues. Germline values: CDR1 LGHDT, CDR2 YNNKEL (reference sequence). CDR3 sequence: CASSQDPGGGIFGELFF. The CDR3 DNA follows: TGTGCCAGCAGCCAAGATCCGGGGGGCGGGATTTTCGGGGAGCTGTTTTTT.

This clonotype turned up a few times. The genes are TRBV5-4 and TRBJ2-7; D remains unclear. The V gene lost 1 base and the J gene lost 7 bases, with 12 bases spanning the gap. There are 13 residues in the CDR3. Looked up from germline, CDR1 is SGHNT and CDR2 is YYREEE (reference sequence). The CDR3 coding sequence is TGTGCCAGCAGCTTGTTTACCGTGAGTGAGCAGTACTTC. This encodes CASSLFTVSEQYF.

The chain carries TRBV5-1 and TRBJ2-1; D unclear. This CDR3 region has 15 residues. The V gene lost 0 bases and the J gene lost 1 base, with 8 bases spanning the gap. The germline V gene has CDR1 SGHRS and CDR2 YFSETQ. Written as DNA, the CDR3 is TGCGCCAGCAGCTTGGCCGAGACATCCTACAATGAGCAGTTCTTC. It is translated as CASSLAETSYNEQFF. Variable domain in full (rest from reference TRBV5-1 and TRBJ2-1): KAGVTQTPRYLIKTRGQQVTLSCSPISGHRSVSWYQQTPGQGLQFLFEYFSETQRNKGNFPGRFSGRQFSNSRSEMNVSTLELGDSALYLCASSLAETSYNEQFFGPGTRLTVL.

This chain uses TRBV7-9 with TRBJ2-2; D unresolved. Trimming shortened V by 5 bases and J by 7 bases, and 8 bases separated the two germline ends. The CDR3 consists of 12 residues. Germline CDR1 and CDR2: SEHNR and FQNEAQ (reference sequence). In DNA, the CDR3 is TGTGCCAGCAGCCCCCAGGTCGGGGAGCTGTTTTTT. Translation gives CASSPQVGELFF.

The genes are TRBV7-8 and TRBJ1-5; a possible D gene is TRBD1 (5 bases). The V end was cut by 6 bases, the J end by 0 bases, with 15 bases between. CDR1 is SGHVS and CDR2 is FQNEAQ in the germline V gene. The CDR3 has 16 amino acids. The CDR3: CASREVGANSNQPQHF. CDR3 in DNA: TGTGCCAGCAGAGAGGTCGGGGCTAATAGCAATCAGCCCCAGCATTTT. Together with reference TRBV7-8 and TRBJ1-5, the CDR3 gives the full variable domain: GAGVSQSPRYKVAKRGQDVALRCDPISGHVSLFWYQQALGQGPEFLTYFQNEAQLDKSGLPSDRFFAERPEGSVSTLKIQRTQQEDSAVYLCASREVGANSNQPQHFGDGTRLSIL.

The chain uses TRBV20-1 and TRBJ2-5, with 12 nucleotides matching TRBD2. Germline V gene lookup returns CDR1 DFQATT and CDR2 SNEGSKA (reference sequence). V dropped 1 base and J dropped 5; count of bases not matched to a gene: 8. The CDR3 spans 16 residues. The CDR3 loop reads CSARVTSGSPGETQYF. As DNA, the CDR3 is TGCAGTGCTAGAGTGACTAGCGGGAGCCCCGGGGAGACCCAGTACTTC.

This sequence joins TRBV7-9 and TRBJ2-1, with D possibly TRBD2 on 5 matching bases. The CDR3 spans 15 residues. V shed 1 base and J shed 5 bases, with 12 bases lying between them. CDR1 is SEHNR and CDR2 is FQNEAQ in the germline V gene (reference sequence). CDR3 sequence reads: CASSLERRPDNEQFF. CDR3 in DNA: TGTGCCAGCAGCTTAGAGCGGCGGCCCGACAATGAGCAGTTCTTC.

The chain combines TRBV12-3 or TRBV12-4 with TRBJ2-2; maybe TRBD2 (5 bases). The V and J ends lost 7 bases and 8 bases respectively, with 11 bases between them. There are 12 residues in the CDR3. The CDR3 region is CASNGMRGELFF. CDR3 sequence (DNA): TGTGCCAGCAACGGGATGAGGGGGGAGCTGTTTTTT.

In this sample, this clonotype turned up many times. In DNA, the CDR3 is TGCGCCAGCAGCTTGGAAGGGCGCGAAGAAGAGACCCAGTACTTC. It is translated as CASSLEGREEETQYF. The rearrangement links TRBV5-1 to TRBJ2-5, with D hard to call. The germline V gene encodes CDR1 SGHRS and CDR2 YFSETQ. Trimming cost V 0 bases and J 3 bases, with 12 bases left between them. The CDR3 length is 15 residues.

This clonotype was recorded many times. This chain connects TRBV5-1 to TRBJ2-5; D gene unclear. Germline V lookup: CDR1 SGHRS, CDR2 YFSETQ. CDR3 size: 13 residues. Between the trimmed V and J ends, which lost 1 base and 5 bases, there was a span of 9 bases. CDR3 loop: CASSLNLGETQYF. For the CDR3, the DNA is TGCGCCAGCAGCTTGAACCTCGGGGAGACCCAGTACTTC.

This clonotype has at least ten counts. The genes are TRBV29-1 and TRBJ2-7; possible D gene TRBD2, 5 bases. V gave up 6 bases and J gave up 7 bases, with 16 bases separating them. The CDR3 totals 12 residues. The germline CDR1 and CDR2 sequences are SQVTM and ANQGSEA. CDR3 nucleotide sequence: TGCAGCGTCCCCCAGGAGGACGGGGAGCAGTACTTC. It specifies CSVPQEDGEQYF.

The chain recombines TRBV12-3 or TRBV12-4 with TRBJ2-7; 7 bases are shared with TRBD2. The CDR3 extends over 14 amino acids. V dropped 5 bases and J dropped 6; count of bases not matched to a gene: 10. Here the CDR3 reads CASSQGWEGREQYF. The CDR3 nucleotides read TGTGCCAGCAGTCAAGGTTGGGAGGGACGCGAGCAGTACTTC.

At least ten counts were recorded for this clonotype. V usage is TRBV12-3 or TRBV12-4 and J usage is TRBJ2-7, with D possibly matching TRBD1 (5 bases). Trimming removed 7 bases from V and 5 bases from J, with 18 bases in between. The CDR3 extends over 14 amino acids. Here the CDR3 DNA reads TGTGCCAGCACCCTCGCTTTAAGGGGCCACGAGCAGTACTTC. Amino acids: CASTLALRGHEQYF.

V usage is TRBV12-3 or TRBV12-4 and J usage is TRBJ2-7; D is perhaps TRBD1 (5 bases). Between the trimmed V and J ends, which lost 2 bases and 3 bases, there was a span of 14 bases. This CDR3 is built from 15 residues. The CDR3 region is CASSLRGTEFYEQYF. The DNA of the CDR3 is TGTGCCAGCAGTTTAAGGGGAACAGAGTTCTACGAGCAGTACTTC.

This clonotype came up a few times. The rearrangement uses TRBV25-1 and TRBJ2-1, with D maybe TRBD2 (5 bases). The CDR3 spans 18 residues. Trimming took off 1 base at V and 6 bases at J, with 22 bases between the two ends. Germline V gene lookup returns CDR1 MGHDK and CDR2 SYGVNS. The CDR3 here is CASSESESGSGRGNEQFF. In DNA form, the CDR3 reads TGTGCCAGCAGTGAATCAGAGTCGGGGAGCGGACGGGGCAATGAGCAGTTCTTC.

Many counts were recorded for this clonotype. The genes are TRBV20-1 and TRBJ2-6; D is uncertain. The CDR3 runs 13 residues. Germline CDR1 DFQATT, CDR2 SNEGSKA (reference sequence). Trimming removed 2 bases from V and 0 bases from J, with 2 bases in between. CDR3 sequence reads: CSARFSGANVLTF. The CDR3 DNA is TGCAGTGCTAGATTCTCTGGGGCCAACGTCCTGACTTTC.

This clonotype showed up many times. The chain joins TRBV12-3 or TRBV12-4 to TRBJ2-5; 8 nucleotides align to TRBD2. V gave up 8 bases and J gave up 6 bases; unmatched junction bases: 8. This CDR3 contains 13 residues. In DNA form, the CDR3 reads TGTGCCAGCGCCCTGGGCGGGGGGCAGACCCAGTACTTC. Encoded protein: CASALGGGQTQYF.

This chain joins TRBV30 and TRBJ1-1; D might be TRBD1 (6 bases). V was cut by 3 bases and J by 3 bases, with 11 bases left in between. Germline assignment: CDR1 GTSNPN and CDR2 SVGIG (reference sequence). The CDR3 totals 13 residues. CDR3 in amino acids: CAWSEGGDTEAFF. DNA of the CDR3: TGTGCCTGGAGCGAAGGGGGGGACACTGAAGCTTTCTTT.

Ten or more counts support this clonotype. The V gene is TRBV18, the J gene TRBJ2-7, with D possibly TRBD2 on 6 matching bases. Germline V gene data show CDR1 as KGHSH and CDR2 as LQKENI. The CDR3 contains 15 residues. Deletions cut 5 bases from V and 9 bases from J, with 23 bases between. CDR3 bases: TGTGCCAGCTCATCTACAGGAGGGCAGGACGGTTCGCAGTACTTC. This sequence encodes CASSSTGGQDGSQYF.

This clonotype was seen many times. This sequence joins TRBV6-6 and TRBJ1-1; TRBD1 is a possible D gene (5 bases). Germline V CDR1 and CDR2: MNHNY, SVGAGI (reference sequence). V was clipped by 4 bases and J by 2 bases, with 8 bases between them. This CDR3 has 13 amino acids. The CDR3 is CASSWDGNTEAFF. CDR3 bases: TGTGCCAGCAGTTGGGACGGAAACACTGAAGCTTTCTTT.

This clonotype has just a few counts. The J gene is TRBJ2-1, the V gene TRBV7-9; D not resolved. Germline lookup yields CDR1 SEHNR and CDR2 FQNEAQ (reference sequence). This CDR3 spans 14 amino acids. Trimming stripped 2 bases from V and 9 bases from J, with 14 bases between. In DNA, the CDR3 is TGTGCCAGCAGCTTACCCACCTCCACCGCTGAGCAGTTCTTC. It specifies CASSLPTSTAEQFF. The complete variable domain, with remaining parts taken from reference TRBV7-9 and TRBJ2-1, reads DTGVSQNPRHKITKRGQNVTFRCDPISEHNRLYWYRQTLGQGPEFLTYFQNEAQLEKSRLLSDRFSAERPKGSFSTLEIQRTEQGDSAMYLCASSLPTSTAEQFFGPGTRLTVL.

This clonotype came up a few times. The chain joins TRBV28 to TRBJ1-5; D gene unclear. Trimming took off 3 bases at V and 8 bases at J, with 14 bases between the two ends. Per germline, CDR1 MDHEN and CDR2 SYDVKM. This CDR3 has 14 amino acids. CDR3 coding DNA: TGTGCCAGCAGTTTCGACGGAGTAATAAAGCCCCAGCATTTT. This sequence encodes CASSFDGVIKPQHF. Based on the CDR3 plus reference TRBV28 and TRBJ1-5, the full variable domain is DVKVTQSSRYLVKRTGEKVFLECVQDMDHENMFWYRQDPGLGLRLIYFSYDVKMKEKGDIPEGYSVSREKKERFSLILESASTNQTSMYLCASSFDGVIKPQHFGDGTRLSIL.

This clonotype was seen a few times. This rearrangement joins TRBV6-2 or TRBV6-3 to TRBJ2-7; 11 bases align to TRBD2. The CDR3 length is 15 residues. From germline, CDR1 is MNHEY and CDR2 SVGEGT. Losses at the gene ends were 4 bases for V and 6 bases for J; bases not matched to a gene: 8. Written as DNA, the CDR3 is TGTGCCAGCAGTTGGTTTAGCGGGAGGGCCGGCGAGCAGTACTTC. This sequence encodes CASSWFSGRAGEQYF.

This clonotype came up many times. The chain carries TRBV7-2 and TRBJ2-5; D possibly corresponds to TRBD1 (6 bases). The CDR3 has 14 residues. Trimming pared 5 bases from V and 5 bases from J, leaving 15 bases between. Germline CDR1 is SGHTA and CDR2 is FQGNSA. The CDR3 reads CASSPDRWGETQYF. CDR3 bases: TGTGCCAGCAGCCCCGACAGGTGGGGGGAGACCCAGTACTTC. Full variable domain (rest looked up from reference TRBV7-2 and TRBJ2-5): GAGVSQSPSNKVTEKGKDVELRCDPISGHTALYWYRQSLGQGLEFLIYFQGNSAPDKSGLPSDRFSAERTGGSVSTLTIQRTQQEDSAVYLCASSPDRWGETQYFGPGTRLLVL.

V and J are TRBV5-4 and TRBJ2-7; D unresolved. CDR3 length equals 13 residues. Germline V gene sequence: CDR1 SGHNT, CDR2 YYREEE (reference sequence). The V gene lost 0 bases and the J gene lost 6 bases, with 10 bases spanning the gap. The CDR3 reads CASSLATTGEQYF. The CDR3 nucleotides read TGTGCCAGCAGCTTGGCGACCACGGGCGAGCAGTACTTC.

The table lists this clonotype with a few counts. This chain links TRBV4-3 with TRBJ2-3; 10 nucleotides match TRBD2. The CDR3 is made up of 19 amino acids. In germline, CDR1 is LGHNA, CDR2 YSLEER. The trim removed 0 bases at V and 1 base at J, leaving 10 bases unmatched. Here the CDR3 reads CASSQEASGRTPGTDTQYF. The CDR3 DNA sequence: TGCGCCAGCAGCCAAGAAGCTAGCGGGAGAACACCAGGCACAGATACGCAGTATTTT.

The genes are TRBV5-8 and TRBJ1-6; no clear D. V was pared by 0 bases and J by 10 bases, with 14 bases between. This CDR3 spans 15 amino acids. Germline V lookup: CDR1 SGHTS, CDR2 YDEGEE. CDR3 coding DNA: TGTGCCAGCAGCTTGGTTGTCGGGCCCACCTCACCCCTCCACTTT. This translates into CASSLVVGPTSPLHF.

This clonotype turned up a few times. The chain joins TRBV18 to TRBJ2-7; 7 positions agree with TRBD2. The CDR3 covers 13 residues. The ends lost 2 bases at V and 4 bases at J; junction bases unmatched: 2. Germline V CDR1 and CDR2: KGHSH, LQKENI. The DNA of the CDR3 is TGTGCCAGCTCACCAGGGAGGGGTTACGAGCAGTACTTC. This sequence encodes CASSPGRGYEQYF.